The rows below give T cell receptor beta chains drawn from one sample of a study of regulatory T cells in long-lasting Graves disease. TCRdb re-called the multiplex PCR reads through MiXCR, storing one row per CDR3 protein. The data contain about half a million distinct CDR3 sequences, around 11% of them singletons. These data were likewise used in another study, on T cells in Graves' hyperthyroidism and ophthalmopathy.

The source material was peripheral blood mononuclear cells (PBMCs), sampled at new diagnosis, from a patient treated with antithyroid drugs. The receptors derive from a woman aged 25-40 years with Graves disease. Both conserved end residues are part of each CDR3. Fields, in order: D gene, CDR3 length, J gene, clone size, V gene, CDR3 protein, CDR3 DNA. D genes are given only for firm matches. Rows may omit the clone size; those that give it use once, few, many or a size class.

d_call: .
cdr3_length: 11
j_call: TRBJ2-7
clone_size: .
v_call: TRBV6-1
cdr3_aa: CASSPGFGQYF
cdr3_nt: TGTGCCAGCAGCCCCGGGTTTGGGCAGTACTTC

d_call: TRBD2
cdr3_length: 14
j_call: TRBJ2-5
clone_size: .
v_call: TRBV9
cdr3_aa: CASSVGGGWETQYF
cdr3_nt: TGTGCCAGCAGCGTAGGCGGGGGATGGGAGACCCAGTACTTC

d_call: .
cdr3_length: 15
j_call: TRBJ2-7
clone_size: many
v_call: TRBV15
cdr3_aa: CATSLSRAEYYEQYF
cdr3_nt: TGTGCCACCAGCCTCTCGAGGGCTGAGTATTACGAGCAGTACTTC

d_call: TRBD2
cdr3_length: 15
j_call: TRBJ2-1
clone_size: many
v_call: TRBV10-1
cdr3_aa: CASSERPSGRNEQFF
cdr3_nt: TGCGCCAGCAGTGAGAGGCCTAGCGGGAGGAATGAGCAGTTCTTC

d_call: TRBD1
cdr3_length: 14
j_call: TRBJ1-5
clone_size: many
v_call: TRBV6-9
cdr3_aa: CASSYLDRDHPQHF
cdr3_nt: TGTGCCAGCAGTTATTTGGACAGGGATCACCCCCAGCATTTT

d_call: .
cdr3_length: 16
j_call: TRBJ2-2
clone_size: many
v_call: TRBV27
cdr3_aa: CASSLWGGATAGELFF
cdr3_nt: TGTGCCAGCAGTTTATGGGGGGGGGCGACGGCCGGGGAGCTGTTTTTT

d_call: TRBD1
cdr3_length: 14
j_call: TRBJ1-3
clone_size: few
v_call: TRBV29-1
cdr3_aa: CSAMDRDSGNTIYF
cdr3_nt: TGCAGCGCGATGGACAGGGACTCTGGAAACACCATATATTTT

d_call: TRBD2
cdr3_length: 21
j_call: TRBJ2-1
clone_size: many
v_call: TRBV9
cdr3_aa: CASSVDWTGYELAGIRNEQFF
cdr3_nt: TGTGCCAGCAGCGTAGATTGGACCGGATACGAACTAGCGGGAATTCGCAATGAGCAGTTCTTC

d_call: TRBD1
cdr3_length: 14
j_call: TRBJ2-1
clone_size: .
v_call: TRBV28
cdr3_aa: CATQAPETGDEQFF
cdr3_nt: TGTGCCACGCAGGCCCCGGAGACAGGGGATGAGCAGTTCTTC

d_call: TRBD1
cdr3_length: 15
j_call: TRBJ1-2
clone_size: many
v_call: TRBV7-2
cdr3_aa: CASSFWTGNNYGYTF
cdr3_nt: TGTGCCAGCAGCTTTTGGACAGGAAACAACTATGGCTACACCTTC

d_call: .
cdr3_length: 16
j_call: TRBJ1-2
clone_size: many
v_call: TRBV6-5
cdr3_aa: CASSYLPPGASSGYTF
cdr3_nt: TGTGCCAGCAGTTACCTCCCGCCGGGGGCAAGCTCTGGCTACACCTTC

d_call: .
cdr3_length: 15
j_call: TRBJ1-2
clone_size: .
v_call: TRBV4-3
cdr3_aa: CASSQELGSNYGYTF
cdr3_nt: TGCGCCAGCAGCCAAGAATTGGGCAGCAACTATGGCTACACCTTC

d_call: TRBD1
cdr3_length: 15
j_call: TRBJ2-7
clone_size: many
v_call: TRBV20-1
cdr3_aa: CSADDGQGASYEQYF
cdr3_nt: TGCAGTGCTGACGATGGACAGGGGGCAAGCTACGAGCAGTACTTC

d_call: TRBD1
cdr3_length: 14
j_call: TRBJ1-1
clone_size: many
v_call: TRBV15
cdr3_aa: CATSDRAMNTEAFF
cdr3_nt: TGTGCCACCTCCGACAGGGCCATGAACACTGAAGCTTTCTTT

d_call: .
cdr3_length: 17
j_call: TRBJ2-4
clone_size: .
v_call: TRBV27
cdr3_aa: CASSLSGGAYAKNIQYF
cdr3_nt: TGTGCCAGCAGTTTATCTGGGGGCGCCTACGCCAAAAACATTCAGTACTTC

d_call: .
cdr3_length: 14
j_call: TRBJ2-7
clone_size: many
v_call: TRBV11-2
cdr3_aa: CASRPTGTSYEQYF
cdr3_nt: TGTGCCAGCAGACCGACAGGTACTTCCTACGAGCAGTACTTC

d_call: .
cdr3_length: 14
j_call: TRBJ2-2
clone_size: many
v_call: TRBV10-3
cdr3_aa: CAISERQNTGELFF
cdr3_nt: TGTGCCATCAGTGAGAGACAGAACACCGGGGAGCTGTTTTTT

d_call: .
cdr3_length: 14
j_call: TRBJ2-3
clone_size: many
v_call: TRBV4-1
cdr3_aa: CASSQFGLLDTQYF
cdr3_nt: TGCGCCAGCAGCCAATTCGGCCTTCTGGATACGCAGTATTTT

d_call: .
cdr3_length: 11
j_call: TRBJ1-1
clone_size: many
v_call: TRBV20-1
cdr3_aa: CSARAQLAAFF
cdr3_nt: TGCAGTGCTAGGGCCCAGCTTGCAGCTTTCTTT

d_call: TRBD2
cdr3_length: 15
j_call: TRBJ2-3
clone_size: few
v_call: TRBV30
cdr3_aa: CAWIGLAGPTDTQYF
cdr3_nt: TGTGCCTGGATCGGCCTAGCGGGGCCCACAGATACGCAGTATTTT

d_call: TRBD1
cdr3_length: 16
j_call: TRBJ2-7
clone_size: few
v_call: TRBV4-1
cdr3_aa: CASSQASGTGAYEQYF
cdr3_nt: TGCGCCAGCAGCCAAGCTTCCGGGACAGGGGCCTACGAGCAGTACTTC

d_call: TRBD2
cdr3_length: 20
j_call: TRBJ2-1
clone_size: .
v_call: TRBV11-2
cdr3_aa: CASTRSRSLAGGSSYNEQFF
cdr3_nt: TGTGCCAGCACCCGTTCTCGCTCGCTAGCGGGAGGGAGCTCCTACAATGAGCAGTTCTTC

d_call: TRBD2
cdr3_length: 16
j_call: TRBJ2-3
clone_size: many
v_call: TRBV12-3/TRBV12-4
cdr3_aa: CASSSTGLAIADTQYF
cdr3_nt: TGTGCCAGCAGTTCCACGGGACTAGCGATTGCAGATACGCAGTATTTT

d_call: .
cdr3_length: 13
j_call: TRBJ1-6
clone_size: few
v_call: TRBV5-6
cdr3_aa: CASSPSGGSPLHF
cdr3_nt: TGTGCCAGCAGCCCCTCCGGAGGCTCACCCCTCCACTTT

d_call: .
cdr3_length: 15
j_call: TRBJ2-3
clone_size: .
v_call: TRBV27
cdr3_aa: CASSLRGGWTDTQYF
cdr3_nt: TGTGCCAGCAGCCTGAGGGGGGGATGGACAGATACGCAGTATTTT

d_call: .
cdr3_length: 13
j_call: TRBJ1-2
clone_size: many
v_call: TRBV11-2
cdr3_aa: CASSSPGARGYTF
cdr3_nt: TGTGCCAGCAGCTCTCCGGGGGCCAGGGGCTACACCTTC

d_call: .
cdr3_length: 15
j_call: TRBJ2-7
clone_size: many
v_call: TRBV4-1
cdr3_aa: CASSQDLSAAYEQYF
cdr3_nt: TGCGCCAGCAGCCAAGATCTGTCCGCAGCCTACGAGCAGTACTTC

d_call: .
cdr3_length: 14
j_call: TRBJ2-7
clone_size: few
v_call: TRBV5-6
cdr3_aa: CASSAVGTHYEQYF
cdr3_nt: TGTGCCAGCAGCGCGGTCGGGACCCACTACGAGCAGTACTTC

d_call: TRBD2
cdr3_length: 16
j_call: TRBJ2-3
clone_size: .
v_call: TRBV28
cdr3_aa: CASQTASGRSTDTQYF
cdr3_nt: TGTGCCAGCCAAACCGCTAGCGGGAGAAGCACAGATACGCAGTATTTT

d_call: .
cdr3_length: 14
j_call: TRBJ2-3
clone_size: few
v_call: TRBV29-1
cdr3_aa: CSVVLQRGTDTQYF
cdr3_nt: TGCAGCGTTGTACTCCAACGGGGCACAGATACGCAGTATTTT

d_call: .
cdr3_length: 12
j_call: TRBJ2-1
clone_size: many
v_call: TRBV7-2
cdr3_aa: CASSFKIGEQFF
cdr3_nt: TGTGCCAGCAGCTTTAAGATTGGTGAGCAGTTCTTC

d_call: TRBD2
cdr3_length: 15
j_call: TRBJ2-1
clone_size: few
v_call: TRBV19
cdr3_aa: CASSRTAGGGGEQFF
cdr3_nt: TGTGCCAGTAGCAGGACAGCGGGAGGAGGAGGTGAGCAGTTCTTC

d_call: TRBD1
cdr3_length: 16
j_call: TRBJ2-2
clone_size: many
v_call: TRBV5-5
cdr3_aa: CASSLGDRPNTGELFF
cdr3_nt: TGTGCCAGCAGCTTGGGGGACAGACCGAACACCGGGGAGCTGTTTTTT

d_call: .
cdr3_length: 18
j_call: TRBJ2-5
clone_size: many
v_call: TRBV5-6
cdr3_aa: CASSSGGRGGGAYETQYF
cdr3_nt: TGTGCCAGCAGCTCCGGGGGACGAGGAGGGGGCGCTTATGAGACCCAGTACTTC

d_call: .
cdr3_length: 13
j_call: TRBJ2-7
clone_size: many
v_call: TRBV5-5
cdr3_aa: CASSFTPSYEQYF
cdr3_nt: TGTGCCAGCAGCTTTACACCCTCCTACGAGCAGTACTTC

d_call: .
cdr3_length: 14
j_call: TRBJ2-3
clone_size: few
v_call: TRBV10-3
cdr3_aa: CAISESGMMDTQYF
cdr3_nt: TGTGCCATCAGTGAGTCCGGGATGATGGATACGCAGTATTTT

d_call: .
cdr3_length: 15
j_call: TRBJ2-1
clone_size: .
v_call: TRBV29-1
cdr3_aa: CSGLGGVLSYNEQFF
cdr3_nt: TGCAGCGGCTTGGGGGGCGTTTTGTCCTACAATGAGCAGTTCTTC